One sample yielded the 12 T cell receptor beta chains listed below, sequenced in a study of blood T cell repertoires in COVID-19. Sequenced by immunoSEQ multiplex PCR; TCRdb stores in-frame clones only, minus some. The data show approximately 80,000 clones, over 65% seen once. The sequenced sample consisted of peripheral blood. Receptors were obtained from a man between 50 and 59 years old with active or convalescent COVID-19.

The chain is built from TRBV5-1 and TRBJ2-7; TRBD1 might be the D (6 bases). This CDR3 region has 14 residues. Germline V gene lookup returns CDR1 SGHRS and CDR2 YFSETQ. Trimming removed 4 bases at V and 0 bases at J, with 11 bases between. The CDR3 is CASSRRDNSYEQYF. CDR3 DNA sequence: TGCGCCAGCAGCCGCCGGGACAACTCCTACGAGCAGTACTTC.

Regarding this clone: One end of the junction does not line up with germline, which may come from a read error. V usage is TRBV23-1 and J usage is TRBJ2-7; possible D gene TRBD1, 5 bases. TRBV23-1 is sorted into the ORF group, with uncertain function. The CDR3 runs to 14 residues. This CDR3 is CASSITPTDLSSSF. Here the CDR3 DNA reads TGCGCCAGCAGTATTACTCCGACAGACCTTTCCTCTTCCTTC.

The V call is TRBV6-6, the J call TRBJ2-3, with D possibly being TRBD1 (6 bases). CDR3 length: 14 amino acids. The V end lost 7 bases, the J end lost 4 bases, and 15 bases lay between the germline ends. Germline lookup yields CDR1 MNHNY and CDR2 SVGAGI (reference sequence). The CDR3 spells CASTLEQGSDTQYF. As DNA, the CDR3 is TGTGCCAGCACCCTGGAACAGGGTTCAGATACGCAGTATTTT.

The chain is built from TRBV9 and TRBJ1-2; 10 bases line up with TRBD1. Unmatched junction bases numbered 24, after V lost 3 bases and J lost 1 base. The CDR3 consists of 22 residues. Germline V lookup: CDR1 SGDLS, CDR2 YYNGEE. This CDR3 reads CASSAERQGALEGTYFNYGYTF. In DNA form, the CDR3 reads TGTGCCAGCAGCGCCGAAAGACAGGGGGCGTTGGAAGGTACCTACTTTAACTATGGCTACACCTTC.

This chain links TRBV5-6 with TRBJ1-3, with D perhaps matching TRBD1 (6 bases). CDR1 is SGHDT and CDR2 is YYEEEE in the germline V gene. The CDR3 contains 14 residues. V was trimmed by 0 bases and J by 4 bases, leaving 8 bases between them. CDR3 region: CASSLAGVGNTIYF. CDR3 sequence (DNA): TGTGCCAGCAGCTTGGCAGGGGTCGGAAACACCATATATTTT.

The chain couples TRBV9 to TRBJ2-6, with D possibly matching TRBD1 (6 bases). Germline V gene lookup returns CDR1 SGDLS and CDR2 YYNGEE. The CDR3 covers 15 residues. V was pared by 4 bases and J by 6 bases, with 14 bases between. This CDR3 is CASSTGLKVANVLTF. The DNA of the CDR3 is TGTGCCAGCAGCACAGGGCTAAAGGTGGCCAACGTCCTGACTTTC.

The V gene is TRBV30, the J gene TRBJ1-3; D gene uncertain. Germline V lookup: CDR1 GTSNPN, CDR2 SVGIG (reference sequence). The CDR3 contains 15 residues. Trimming stripped 4 bases from V and 0 bases from J, with 13 bases between. In DNA form, the CDR3 reads TGTGCCTGGACTCTAGAACTGTTCTCTGGAAACACCATATATTTT. This sequence encodes CAWTLELFSGNTIYF.

In this sample, this clone turned up a few times. V gene TRBV2 combines with J gene TRBJ2-5; 7 bases map to TRBD1. Germline lookup yields CDR1 SNHLY and CDR2 FYNNEI. V shed 2 bases and J 5 bases; nucleotides not matched to a gene: 11. The CDR3 covers 16 residues. The CDR3, as DNA: TGTGCCAGCAGTGAACGGCTGAGACAGGGTGGGGAGACCCAGTACTTC. It translates to CASSERLRQGGETQYF. The full variable domain, rest sourced from reference TRBV2 and TRBJ2-5, is EPEVTQTPSHQVTQMGQEVILRCVPISNHLYFYWYRQILGQKVEFLVSFYNNEISEKSEIFDDQFSVERPDGSNFTLKIRSTKLEDSAMYFCASSERLRQGGETQYFGPGTRLLVL.

The CDR3 nucleotides are TGCGCCAGCAGCTTGTCAGATAATTCACCCCTCCACTTT. Translation: CASSLSDNSPLHF. V usage is TRBV5-1 and J usage is TRBJ1-6; D ambiguous. CDR1 SGHRS and CDR2 YFSETQ come from the germline V gene. Deletions cut 1 base from V and 5 bases from J, with 4 bases between. The CDR3 length is 13 residues.

The J gene is TRBJ1-5, the V gene TRBV7-2; D ambiguous. Trimming pared 5 bases from V and 4 bases from J, leaving 6 bases between. The length of the CDR3 is 12 residues. CDR1 and CDR2 (germline): SGHTA, FQGNSA. The CDR3 spells CASSPANQPQHF. Written as DNA, the CDR3 is TGTGCCAGCAGCCCAGCGAATCAGCCCCAGCATTTT.

The CDR3 loop reads CASSEGDIRRRYF. The CDR3, as DNA: TGTGCCAGCAGTGAAGGGGACATTAGGAGGCGGTACTTC. The chain links TRBV6-1 to TRBJ2-7; D perhaps matches TRBD1 (6 bases). The germline CDR1 and CDR2 sequences are MNHNS and SASEGT. V lost 1 base, J lost 12 bases, and 16 bases lay in between. The CDR3 is 13 amino acids.

J is TRBJ1-1 and V is TRBV9; TRBD1 aligns across 8 bases. There are 15 residues in the CDR3. CDR1 is SGDLS, CDR2 YYNGEE, per germline. V dropped 4 bases and J dropped 5; count of bases not matched to a gene: 10. The CDR3 coding sequence is TGTGCCAGCAGCTTTACGACAGGGGAGCCGACTGAAGCTTTCTTT. Translation gives CASSFTTGEPTEAFF.